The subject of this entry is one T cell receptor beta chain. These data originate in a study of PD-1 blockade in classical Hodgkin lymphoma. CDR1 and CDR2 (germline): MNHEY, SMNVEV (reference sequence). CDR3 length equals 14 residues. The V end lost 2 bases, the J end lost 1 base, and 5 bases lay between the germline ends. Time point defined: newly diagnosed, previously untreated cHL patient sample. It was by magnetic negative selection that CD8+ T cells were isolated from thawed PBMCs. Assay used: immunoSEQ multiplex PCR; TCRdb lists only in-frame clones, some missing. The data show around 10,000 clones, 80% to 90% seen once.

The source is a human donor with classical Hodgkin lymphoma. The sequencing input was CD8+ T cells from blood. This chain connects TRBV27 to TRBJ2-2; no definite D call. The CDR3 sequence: CASSLGRNTGELFF. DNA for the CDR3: TGTGCCAGCAGTTTAGGCCGGAACACCGGGGAGCTGTTTTTT.